This record covers a single T cell receptor (beta chain). Its antigen is undetermined. The sample belongs to a study of high-grade serous ovarian cancer treatment subgroups. Study as a whole: Mean per sample: approximately 14,000 reads, several thousand unique TCR beta rearrangements.

Tumor tissue was taken before any definitive surgery or chemotherapy was given. Whole-study findings and limits: Tumors within one patient showed repertoire similarity of roughly 0.1 to 0.79. Higher neoantigen levels went with greater TCR clonal relatedness.

CDR1 and CDR2 from the germline V gene are GTSNPN and SVGIG (reference sequence). The CDR3 is 13 amino acids. Trimming took off 2 bases at V and 1 base at J, with 8 bases between the two ends. TCRdb's copy holds only in-frame clones and misses some; the assay was immunoSEQ multiplex PCR. The sample yields roughly 29,000 clones, 80% to 90% seen once. This TCR came from a human donor with high-grade serous ovarian cancer. The rearrangement joins TRBV30 to TRBJ1-1; D is unclear. Material: tumor tissue. The CDR3 DNA sequence: TGTGCCTGGAGTCTTACAGAGAACACTGAAGCTTTCTTT. Translation: CAWSLTENTEAFF.